The next 27 T cell receptor beta chains were all read from a single sample in a study of T cell responses to AZD1222 COVID-19 vaccine. Measured with immunoSEQ multiplex PCR; TCRdb has only the in-frame clones, and not every one. Of around 100,000 clones in the sample, around nine tenths were seen once. The sequenced sample was peripheral blood, obtained on day 0 of AZD1222 vaccination. The receptor set was obtained from an adult in good health.

The V and J genes are TRBV5-1 and TRBJ2-7; 7 positions agree with TRBD1. Germline CDR1 is SGHRS and CDR2 is YFSETQ. With 2 bases clipped from V and 2 bases from J, the junction kept 7 bases outside the gene matches. The CDR3 spans 15 residues. CDR3: CASSFTLQGAYEQYF. CDR3 DNA: TGCGCCAGCAGCTTTACCCTCCAGGGGGCCTACGAGCAGTACTTC.

Only one count was recorded for this clone. This chain connects TRBV7-3 to TRBJ1-1; the match to TRBD1 covers 7 bases. The ends lost 4 bases at V and 1 base at J; junction bases unmatched: 3. The CDR3 has 14 amino acids. Germline V lookup: CDR1 SGHTA, CDR2 FQGTGA. CDR3 residues: CASSSTGANTEAFF. The CDR3 DNA reads as TGTGCCAGCAGCTCCACAGGGGCGAACACTGAAGCTTTCTTT.

The J gene is TRBJ1-1, the V gene TRBV4-1; no clear D. Germline-derived CDR1 and CDR2 are MGHRA and YSYEKL. Trimming pared 0 bases from V and 5 bases from J, leaving 4 bases between. The length of the CDR3 is 12 residues. The CDR3 reads CASSQDGTEAFF. CDR3 nucleotide sequence: TGCGCCAGCAGCCAAGACGGGACTGAAGCTTTCTTT.

This clone was found a few times. The chain joins TRBV6-6 to TRBJ1-1; no clear D. Germline CDR1 reads MNHNY; CDR2 reads SVGAGI (reference sequence). V lost 4 bases to trimming and J lost 5 bases, with 14 bases between them. CDR3 length: 14 amino acids. The CDR3 reads CASSSRLWGTEAFF. In nucleotides, the CDR3 is TGTGCCAGCAGTTCGAGACTCTGGGGAACTGAAGCTTTCTTT.

This sequence joins TRBV2 and TRBJ1-3, with 11 nucleotides matching TRBD1. V trimming: 10 bases; J trimming: 3 bases; junction bases outside the gene matches: 8. CDR1 is SNHLY and CDR2 is FYNNEI in the germline V gene. CDR3 length: 15 amino acids. The CDR3 sequence is CATRGTGGIGNTIYF. CDR3 sequence (DNA): TGTGCCACCAGGGGGACAGGGGGAATTGGAAACACCATATATTTT.

V and J are TRBV29-1 and TRBJ2-7; tentative D call: TRBD1 (6 bases). Germline CDR1 is SQVTM and CDR2 is ANQGSEA. Trimming shortened V by 6 bases and J by 2 bases, and 11 bases separated the two germline ends. The CDR3 loop spans 12 amino acids. As DNA, the CDR3 is TGCAGCGTCGGACAGCCGCCCTACGAGCAGTACTTC. Translation: CSVGQPPYEQYF.

The chain combines TRBV5-1 with TRBJ1-1, with TRBD1 matching over 7 bases. Trimming cost V 7 bases and J 1 base; bases outside gene matches: 4. Germline V gene lookup returns CDR1 SGHRS and CDR2 YFSETQ. The CDR3 is 13 amino acids. The CDR3, as DNA: TGCGCCAGCGGGACAGACCCGAACACTGAAGCTTTCTTT. It codes for CASGTDPNTEAFF.

This rearrangement joins TRBV6-5 to TRBJ1-5, with D uncertain. Germline V gives CDR1 MNHEY, CDR2 SVGAGI. V lost 10 bases to trimming and J lost 2 bases, with 15 bases between them. CDR3 size: 14 residues. The CDR3 protein is CATRPAMGNQPQHF. The CDR3 DNA reads TGTGCCACCCGCCCCGCTATGGGCAATCAGCCCCAGCATTTT.

The chain is built from TRBV5-1 and TRBJ2-7, with 7 bases matching TRBD1. CDR1 is SGHRS and CDR2 is YFSETQ in the germline V gene. Trimming at V came to 2 bases and at J to 1 base, leaving 9 bases not matched to a gene. The CDR3 runs 16 residues. CDR3 residues: CASSLAPGTDSYEQYF. In DNA, the CDR3 is TGCGCCAGCAGCTTAGCCCCCGGGACAGATTCCTACGAGCAGTACTTC.

The rearrangement uses TRBV29-1 and TRBJ2-5, with 10 bases matching TRBD2. The CDR3 runs 13 residues. V lost 6 bases and J lost 4; bases outside the gene matches: 5. The germline CDR1 and CDR2 sequences are SQVTM and ANQGSEA. CDR3 sequence reads: CSVQLAGRETQYF. CDR3 coding DNA: TGCAGCGTCCAACTAGCGGGAAGAGAGACCCAGTACTTC. The entire variable domain, with the rest obtained from reference TRBV29-1 and TRBJ2-5, is as follows: SAVISQKPSRDICQRGTSLTIQCQVDSQVTMMFWYRQQPGQSLTLIATANQGSEATYESGFVIDKFPISRPNLTFSTLTVSNMSPEDSSIYLCSVQLAGRETQYFGPGTRLLVL.

The chain joins TRBV19 to TRBJ2-3; D remains unclear. Per the germline V gene, CDR1 is LNHDA and CDR2 is SQIVND (reference sequence). With 3 bases removed from V and 2 bases from J, the gap between germline ends came to 9 bases. The length of the CDR3 is 14 residues. CDR3 amino acids: CASSIAQPTDTQYF. In DNA form, the CDR3 reads TGTGCCAGTAGTATTGCGCAGCCCACAGATACGCAGTATTTT.

This chain links TRBV12-3 or TRBV12-4 with TRBJ2-2, with a tentative D call TRBD1 (5 bases). V was clipped by 5 bases and J by 4 bases, with 8 bases between them. This CDR3 has 13 amino acids. For the CDR3, the DNA is TGTGCCAGCAGTCGCAGGGTCACCGGGGAGCTGTTTTTT. The encoded protein is CASSRRVTGELFF.

The rearrangement joins TRBV27 to TRBJ2-7; D remains ambiguous. V lost 6 bases to trimming and J lost 8 bases, with 17 bases between them. CDR3 length: 13 amino acids. Germline V gene sequence: CDR1 MNHEY, CDR2 SMNVEV (reference sequence). CDR3 residues: CASSPAYRDQQYF. CDR3 sequence (DNA): TGTGCCAGCAGCCCCGCCTACCGAGACCAGCAGTACTTC.

The V call is TRBV5-1, the J call TRBJ1-3; unclear D gene. The germline CDR1 and CDR2 sequences are SGHRS and YFSETQ. The CDR3 extends over 15 amino acids. Trimming stripped 0 bases from V and 0 bases from J, with 7 bases between. CDR3 in DNA: TGCGCCAGCAGCTTGGGGATGCACTCTGGAAACACCATATATTTT. This sequence encodes CASSLGMHSGNTIYF.

The gene calls are TRBV5-1 and TRBJ2-1, with 9 bases aligning to TRBD1. Germline assignment: CDR1 SGHRS and CDR2 YFSETQ. Germline trimming cut 0 bases from V and 8 bases from J; bases unmatched to any gene: 9. The CDR3 has 16 residues. CDR3 sequence: CASSLGMGQGIHEQFF. CDR3 sequence (DNA): TGCGCCAGCAGCTTGGGGATGGGACAGGGAATCCATGAGCAGTTCTTC.

The V call is TRBV27, the J call TRBJ2-7; weak D call: TRBD1 (6 bases). Germline V CDR1 and CDR2: MNHEY, SMNVEV (reference sequence). This CDR3 comprises 16 residues. V was pared by 3 bases and J by 0 bases, with 15 bases between. CDR3 residues: CASSFGQGKSSYEQYF. The CDR3 DNA follows: TGTGCCAGCAGTTTTGGGCAGGGGAAAAGCTCCTACGAGCAGTACTTC.

The chain is built from TRBV27 and TRBJ1-1; no clear D gene. The CDR3 contains 16 residues. Germline loops: CDR1 MNHEY, CDR2 SMNVEV (reference sequence). V dropped 7 bases and J dropped 1 base, with 19 bases sitting between them. In nucleotides, the CDR3 is TGTGCCAGCAACCCCACCAGAGGGAGGACGAACACTGAAGCTTTCTTT. As protein: CASNPTRGRTNTEAFF.

The J gene is TRBJ2-7, the V gene TRBV30; 9 positions agree with TRBD2. V shed 1 base, J shed 6 bases, and the junction held 7 bases outside the gene matches. The CDR3 length is 14 residues. CDR1 is GTSNPN, CDR2 SVGIG, per germline (reference sequence). Here the CDR3 reads CAWSGSAGGGEQYF. DNA of the CDR3: TGTGCCTGGAGTGGATCGGCGGGAGGGGGCGAGCAGTACTTC.

The V and J genes are TRBV3-1 (or the pseudogene TRBV3-2) and TRBJ2-1; the D call may be TRBD1 or TRBD2 (5 bases each). The V and J ends lost 7 bases and 9 bases respectively, with 13 bases between them. Germline CDR1 reads LGHDT; CDR2 reads YNNKEL (reference sequence). The CDR3 has 12 residues. The CDR3 spells CASNSGRGEQFF. As DNA, the CDR3 is TGTGCCAGCAACTCAGGGAGAGGTGAGCAGTTCTTC.

The chain employs TRBV6-5 and TRBJ1-1; TRBD1 is a possible D gene (6 bases). Germline V gene lookup returns CDR1 MNHEY and CDR2 SVGAGI. The CDR3 spans 14 residues. V was shortened by 5 bases and J by 3 bases, with 13 bases between the two germline ends. The CDR3 bases are TGTGCCAGCAGTCGTGGGGGGCGCGACACTGAAGCTTTCTTT. This gives the protein CASSRGGRDTEAFF.

The J gene is TRBJ2-7, the V gene TRBV11-3; D call uncertain. V was shortened by 1 base and J by 5 bases, with 12 bases between the two germline ends. The CDR3 sequence is 14 residues long. CDR1 is SGHNT and CDR2 is YENEEA in the germline V gene. The DNA of the CDR3 is TGTGCCAGCAGCTTAGCTTCCAAGGCCCACGAGCAGTACTTC. Translation: CASSLASKAHEQYF.

The chain recombines TRBV7-2 with TRBJ2-5, with D possibly being TRBD2 (7 bases). Germline loops: CDR1 SGHTA, CDR2 FQGNSA. Trimming removed 2 bases at V and 4 bases at J, with 17 bases between. The CDR3 runs 16 residues. The DNA of the CDR3 is TGTGCCAGCAGCTTACGGGACCGAGGGGGGGGAGAGACCCAGTACTTC. This gives the protein CASSLRDRGGGETQYF.

V usage is TRBV19 and J usage is TRBJ1-1; D may be TRBD1 (6 bases). Germline lookup yields CDR1 LNHDA and CDR2 SQIVND (reference sequence). V lost 1 base to trimming and J lost 1 base, with 16 bases between them. CDR3 length: 17 residues. Here the CDR3 reads CASSIGAGGRANTEAFF. The CDR3 DNA follows: TGTGCCAGTAGTATAGGTGCCGGGGGCAGGGCGAACACTGAAGCTTTCTTT.

A note on this clone: The junction shows a germline mismatch at one end, possibly a read error. The V gene is TRBV6-5, the J gene TRBJ1-2; possible D gene TRBD1, 6 bases. The CDR3 has 14 amino acids. The V gene's germline CDR1 is MNHEY and CDR2 SVGAGI. CDR3 coding DNA: TGTGCCAGCAGCTACTACGGGACACAAGATGGCTACACCTTC. It is translated as CASSYYGTQDGYTF.

In DNA form, the CDR3 reads TGTGCCAGCAGTTTGACAGGTAGCAATCAGCCCCAGCATTTT. This translates into CASSLTGSNQPQHF. The gene calls are TRBV27 and TRBJ1-5; D is perhaps TRBD1 (6 bases). The CDR3 is made up of 14 amino acids. Germline V gives CDR1 MNHEY, CDR2 SMNVEV (reference sequence). V was trimmed by 3 bases and J by 0 bases, leaving 6 bases between them.

This chain connects TRBV19 to TRBJ2-7; no definite D call. CDR1 LNHDA and CDR2 SQIVND come from the germline V gene (reference sequence). The germline V and J ends were trimmed by 1 base and 2 bases, with 6 bases remaining between them. The CDR3 has 13 amino acids. CDR3 DNA sequence: TGTGCCAGTAGTATAGCCAGAACCTACGAGCAGTACTTC. Translation: CASSIARTYEQYF.

In the case of this clone: At one boundary the junction diverges from the germline segment, which might be a read error. This chain joins TRBV2 and TRBJ1-4; D call uncertain. CDR1 and CDR2 (germline): SNHLY, FYNNEI. This CDR3 spans 13 amino acids. Written as DNA, the CDR3 is TGTGCCAGCAGTGAAGCGTCCTCCAGGATTTTCCATTTT. Translating gives CASSEASSRIFHF.